These 17 T cell receptor beta chains originate from one sample sequenced in a study of cytomegalovirus exposure and HLA in healthy donors. Measured with immunoSEQ multiplex PCR; TCRdb has only the in-frame clones, and not every one. The profile shows around 170,000 clones, approximately 90% of them singletons. What was sequenced was PBMCs. These receptors all stem from a man aged 18 to 29 in good health and CMV-seronegative.

The V and J genes are TRBV4-3 and TRBJ2-1; 9 positions agree with TRBD2. Trimming removed 0 bases from V and 2 bases from J; junction bases left unmatched: 5. The CDR3 loop spans 17 amino acids. Per germline, CDR1 LGHNA and CDR2 YSLEER. The CDR3 sequence is CASSQEWRLAAYNEQFF. CDR3 DNA: TGCGCCAGCAGCCAAGAATGGCGACTAGCGGCCTACAATGAGCAGTTCTTC.

The chain combines TRBV6-5 with TRBJ1-2; TRBD1 might be the D (6 bases). Trimming removed 7 bases at V and 4 bases at J, with 13 bases between. The CDR3 runs 13 residues. Germline V lookup: CDR1 MNHEY, CDR2 SVGAGI. The CDR3 loop is CASTTGGGYGYTF. DNA of the CDR3: TGTGCCAGCACCACGGGAGGGGGCTATGGCTACACCTTC.

This chain joins TRBV7-2 and TRBJ2-5; D might be TRBD1 (7 bases). Germline CDR1 SGHTA, CDR2 FQGNSA. The CDR3 extends over 13 amino acids. V was clipped by 8 bases and J by 8 bases, with 18 bases between them. CDR3 sequence reads: CASGTGRGATQYF. As DNA, the CDR3 is TGTGCCAGCGGAACGGGCAGGGGGGCCACCCAGTACTTC.

The chain uses TRBV6-1 and TRBJ1-5; D is ambiguous. This CDR3 contains 13 residues. Germline V gene data show CDR1 as MNHNS and CDR2 as SASEGT. Trimming pared 4 bases from V and 5 bases from J, leaving 9 bases between. CDR3: CASSGRVDQPQHF. CDR3 DNA: TGTGCCAGCAGTGGAAGAGTTGATCAGCCCCAGCATTTT.

The chain links TRBV10-3 to TRBJ2-1; tentative D call: TRBD2 (6 bases). Germline CDR1 and CDR2: ENHRY and SYGVKD. This CDR3 is built from 16 residues. The V end lost 4 bases, the J end lost 4 bases, and 17 bases lay between the germline ends. The CDR3 reads CAISGTTKDPYNEQFF. In nucleotides, the CDR3 is TGTGCCATCAGTGGGACTACCAAAGACCCGTACAATGAGCAGTTCTTC.

This chain uses TRBV5-1 with TRBJ2-1; 10 bases align to TRBD2. This CDR3 has 15 amino acids. Trimming at V came to 1 base and at J to 6 bases, leaving 4 bases not matched to a gene. Looked up from germline, CDR1 is SGHRS and CDR2 is YFSETQ. CDR3 protein: CASSLLPSGGNEQFF. Written as DNA, the CDR3 is TGCGCCAGCAGCTTGTTACCTAGCGGGGGCAATGAGCAGTTCTTC.

The chain has TRBV5-6 and TRBJ2-5, with 7 nucleotides matching TRBD1. This CDR3 comprises 15 residues. CDR1 SGHDT and CDR2 YYEEEE come from the germline V gene. V lost 1 base to trimming and J lost 1 base; unmatched junction nucleotides: 4. CDR3: CASSLPQGLQETQYF. DNA of the CDR3: TGTGCCAGCAGCTTGCCACAGGGGCTCCAAGAGACCCAGTACTTC.

The chain is built from TRBV7-9 and TRBJ2-1, with TRBD2 as a possible D gene (6 bases). Per germline, CDR1 SEHNR and CDR2 FQNEAQ (reference sequence). The CDR3 is made up of 15 amino acids. V lost 3 bases to trimming and J lost 9 bases, with 18 bases between them. CDR3 sequence (DNA): TGTGCCAGCAGCTTGGCCGGGACTTCGGGGAGTGAGCAGTTCTTC. It translates to CASSLAGTSGSEQFF.

About this clone itself: A read error may account for a junction end that differs from germline. In DNA form, the CDR3 reads TGTACCAGCACCTGGCTCTCCATCACAGATACGCAGTATTTT. Protein sequence: CTSTWLSITDTQYF. The rearrangement uses TRBV2 and TRBJ2-3; D is unclear. CDR3 length: 14 amino acids. The germline CDR1 and CDR2 sequences are SNHLY and FYNNEI.

The chain has TRBV10-1 and TRBJ1-1, with 9 nucleotides matching TRBD1. Germline lookup yields CDR1 WNHNN and CDR2 SYGVQD (reference sequence). The length of the CDR3 is 15 residues. V shed 2 bases and J 7 bases; nucleotides not matched to a gene: 8. CDR3 DNA sequence: TGCGCCAGCAGTGAGCCGGGACAGGGTAAATTTGAAGCTTTCTTT. Its translation is CASSEPGQGKFEAFF.

The V and J genes are TRBV5-6 and TRBJ1-4; possibly TRBD1 for D (5 bases). Trimming pared 4 bases from V and 8 bases from J, leaving 18 bases between. The CDR3 is 15 amino acids. In germline, CDR1 is SGHDT, CDR2 YYEEEE. Written as DNA, the CDR3 is TGTGCCAGCAGCAAGGAACAGGTGGTCCGGGAAAAACTGTTTTTT. Encoded protein: CASSKEQVVREKLFF. The full variable domain, its missing parts supplied by reference TRBV5-6 and TRBJ1-4, is DAGVTQSPTHLIKTRGQQVTLRCSPKSGHDTVSWYQQALGQGPQFIFQYYEEEERQRGNFPDRFSGHQFPNYSSELNVNALLLGDSALYLCASSKEQVVREKLFFGSGTQLSVL.

The chain joins TRBV5-1 to TRBJ2-5; tentatively, D is TRBD2 (6 bases). This CDR3 has 14 residues. Germline V gene lookup returns CDR1 SGHRS and CDR2 YFSETQ. Trimming cost V 2 bases and J 5 bases, with 13 bases left between them. The CDR3 DNA is TGCGCCAGCAGCTTAACGTCAGGGAGGGAGACCCAGTACTTC. Translated: CASSLTSGRETQYF.

The chain uses TRBV29-1 and TRBJ2-2; 8 nucleotides match TRBD1. The CDR3 sequence is 18 residues long. Per germline, CDR1 SQVTM and CDR2 ANQGSEA. The junction had 19 bases not matched to a gene; V was cut back by 4 bases and J by 6 bases. The CDR3 nucleotides are TGCAGCGTTGCCCCAGGGGGCGCGGAGAACCGAGTGGCCGGGGAGCTGTTTTTT. Its translation: CSVAPGGAENRVAGELFF.

The V call is TRBV5-6, the J call TRBJ1-1; D perhaps matches TRBD1 (5 bases). Between the trimmed V and J ends, which lost 4 bases and 3 bases, there was a span of 16 bases. This CDR3 has 15 amino acids. Germline CDR1 and CDR2: SGHDT and YYEEEE. The CDR3 DNA sequence: TGTGCCAGCAGCCCAACGCCCGGAGGGGACACTGAAGCTTTCTTT. It encodes CASSPTPGGDTEAFF.

This clone was observed a single time. The V call is TRBV28, the J call TRBJ2-7, with TRBD2 matching over 7 bases. CDR1 is MDHEN and CDR2 is SYDVKM in the germline V gene. The CDR3 is 14 residues long. V was pared by 1 base and J by 4 bases, with 4 bases of the junction left unmatched. For the CDR3, the DNA is TGTGCCAGCAGTTTATTGTCTAGCGGATACGAGCAGTACTTC. Amino acids: CASSLLSSGYEQYF.

V and J are TRBV19 and TRBJ1-3, with D tentatively TRBD1 (6 bases). The length of the CDR3 is 13 residues. V lost 7 bases, J lost 2 bases, and 9 bases lay in between. Germline assignment: CDR1 LNHDA and CDR2 SQIVND (reference sequence). The CDR3 coding sequence is TGTGCCAGTACCCCAGGGGCTGGAAACACCATATATTTT. The encoded protein is CASTPGAGNTIYF.

The chain carries TRBV7-2 and TRBJ2-3; maybe TRBD2 (5 bases). The CDR3 has 13 residues. V was shortened by 5 bases and J by 2 bases, with 8 bases between the two germline ends. The germline gives CDR1 SGHTA, CDR2 FQGNSA. In DNA, the CDR3 is TGTGCCAGCAGCCCGACTACCACAGATACGCAGTATTTT. Residues: CASSPTTTDTQYF. Drawing the rest from reference TRBV7-2 and TRBJ2-3, the complete variable domain is GAGVSQSPSNKVTEKGKDVELRCDPISGHTALYWYRQSLGQGLEFLIYFQGNSAPDKSGLPSDRFSAERTGGSVSTLTIQRTQQEDSAVYLCASSPTTTDTQYFGPGTRLTVL.